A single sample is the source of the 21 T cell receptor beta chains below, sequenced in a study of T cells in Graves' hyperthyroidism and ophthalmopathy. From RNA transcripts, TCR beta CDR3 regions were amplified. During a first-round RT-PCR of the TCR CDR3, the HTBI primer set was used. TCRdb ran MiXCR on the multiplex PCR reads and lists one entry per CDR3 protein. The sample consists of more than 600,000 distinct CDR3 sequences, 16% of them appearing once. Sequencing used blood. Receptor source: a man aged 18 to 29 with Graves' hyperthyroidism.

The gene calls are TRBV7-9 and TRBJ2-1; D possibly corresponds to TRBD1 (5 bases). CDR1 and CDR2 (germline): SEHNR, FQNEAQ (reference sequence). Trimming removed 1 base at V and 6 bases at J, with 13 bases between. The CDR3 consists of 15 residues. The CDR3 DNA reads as TGTGCCAGCAGCTTAGTTGGGGCTTTAGCCAATGAGCAGTTCTTC. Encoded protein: CASSLVGALANEQFF.

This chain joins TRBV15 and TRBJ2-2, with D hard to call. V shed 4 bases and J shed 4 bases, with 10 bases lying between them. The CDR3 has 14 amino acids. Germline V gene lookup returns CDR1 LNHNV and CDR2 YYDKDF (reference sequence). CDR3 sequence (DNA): TGTGCCACCAGCACCCGGAGCACCACCGGGGAGCTGTTTTTT. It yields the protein CATSTRSTTGELFF.

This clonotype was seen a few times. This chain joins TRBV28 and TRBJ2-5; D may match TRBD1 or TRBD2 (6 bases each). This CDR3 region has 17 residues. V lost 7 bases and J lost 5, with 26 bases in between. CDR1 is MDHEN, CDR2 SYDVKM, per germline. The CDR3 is CASKRGRWGLPAETQYF. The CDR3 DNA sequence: TGTGCCAGCAAGAGGGGGAGATGGGGACTCCCGGCGGAGACCCAGTACTTC.

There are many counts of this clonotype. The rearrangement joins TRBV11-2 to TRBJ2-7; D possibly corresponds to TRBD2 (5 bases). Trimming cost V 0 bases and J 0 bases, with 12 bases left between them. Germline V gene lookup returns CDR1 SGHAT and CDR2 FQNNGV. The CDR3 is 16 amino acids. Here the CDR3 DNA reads TGTGCCAGCAGCTTAGAGGACTTTTGGAGCTCCTACGAGCAGTACTTC. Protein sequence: CASSLEDFWSSYEQYF.

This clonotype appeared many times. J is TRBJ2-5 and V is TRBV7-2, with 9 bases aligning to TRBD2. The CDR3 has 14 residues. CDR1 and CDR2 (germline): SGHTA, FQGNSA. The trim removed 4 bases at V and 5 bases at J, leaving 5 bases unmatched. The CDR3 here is CASSSGLAWETQYF. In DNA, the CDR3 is TGTGCCAGCAGCTCCGGACTAGCGTGGGAGACCCAGTACTTC.

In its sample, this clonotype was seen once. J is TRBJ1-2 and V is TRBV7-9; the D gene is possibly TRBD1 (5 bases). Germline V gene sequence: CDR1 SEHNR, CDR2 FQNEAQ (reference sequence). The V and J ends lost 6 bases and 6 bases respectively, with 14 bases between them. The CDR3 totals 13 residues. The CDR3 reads CASRAVGGDGYTF. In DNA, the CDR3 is TGTGCCAGCAGAGCCGTGGGGGGGGATGGCTACACCTTC.

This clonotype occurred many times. Here the CDR3 DNA reads TGTGCCAGCAGTGGCGGGACAGGGCAAGAGACCCAGTACTTC. Amino acid sequence: CASSGGTGQETQYF. The chain links TRBV6-1 to TRBJ2-5; 9 bases agree with TRBD1. Trimming took 4 bases from V and 2 from J; bases not matched to a gene: 2. Germline assignment: CDR1 MNHNS and CDR2 SASEGT. The CDR3 runs 14 residues.

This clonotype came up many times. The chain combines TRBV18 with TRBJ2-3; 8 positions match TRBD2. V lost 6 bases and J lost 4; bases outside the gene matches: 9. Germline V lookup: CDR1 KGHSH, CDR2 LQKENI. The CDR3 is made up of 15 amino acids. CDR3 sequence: CASSYGLAGSDTQYF. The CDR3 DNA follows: TGTGCCAGCTCCTATGGACTAGCAGGATCAGATACGCAGTATTTT.

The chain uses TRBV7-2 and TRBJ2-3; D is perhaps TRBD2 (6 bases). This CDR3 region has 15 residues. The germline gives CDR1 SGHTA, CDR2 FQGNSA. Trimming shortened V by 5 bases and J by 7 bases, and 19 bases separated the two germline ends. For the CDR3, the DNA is TGTGCCAGCAGCCCGGAGGGACTCTCCCTGAATACGCAGTATTTT. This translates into CASSPEGLSLNTQYF.

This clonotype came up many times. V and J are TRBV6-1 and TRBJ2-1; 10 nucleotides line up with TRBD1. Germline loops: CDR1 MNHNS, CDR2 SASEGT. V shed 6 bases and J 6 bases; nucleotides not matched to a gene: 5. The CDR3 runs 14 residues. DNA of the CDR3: TGTGCCAGCAGCCTAGGACAGGGGGTCAATGAGCAGTTCTTC. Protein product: CASSLGQGVNEQFF.

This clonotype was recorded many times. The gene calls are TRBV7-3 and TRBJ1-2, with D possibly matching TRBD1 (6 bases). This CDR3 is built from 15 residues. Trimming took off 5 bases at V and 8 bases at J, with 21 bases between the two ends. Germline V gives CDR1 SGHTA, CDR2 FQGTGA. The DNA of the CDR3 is TGTGCCAGCAGCCCCTCTGGCGGGGGCGCCTACGGCTACACCTTC. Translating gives CASSPSGGGAYGYTF.

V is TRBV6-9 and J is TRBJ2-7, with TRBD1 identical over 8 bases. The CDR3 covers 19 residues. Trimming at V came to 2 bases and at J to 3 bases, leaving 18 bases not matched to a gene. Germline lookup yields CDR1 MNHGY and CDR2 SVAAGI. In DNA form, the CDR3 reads TGTGCCAGCAGTTATACCCCGGTTCAGGGGGCGGCACCCGGCTACGAGCAGTACTTC. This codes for CASSYTPVQGAAPGYEQYF.

CDR3 sequence reads: CASSLGGMAPGTQYF. CDR3 nucleotides: TGTGCCAGCAGTTTAGGGGGGATGGCCCCAGGGACCCAGTACTTC. This chain joins TRBV27 and TRBJ2-5, with D perhaps matching TRBD2 (6 bases). The CDR3 has 15 amino acids. The ends were cut back, 2 bases at V and 7 bases at J, with 17 bases in the middle. Germline V CDR1 and CDR2: MNHEY, SMNVEV (reference sequence).

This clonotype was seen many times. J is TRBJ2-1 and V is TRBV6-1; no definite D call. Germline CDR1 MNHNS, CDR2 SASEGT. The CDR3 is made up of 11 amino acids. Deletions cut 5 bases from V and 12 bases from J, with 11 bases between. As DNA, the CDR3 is TGTGCCAGCAGTTTCCTCTTCGGGCAGTTCTTC. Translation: CASSFLFGQFF.

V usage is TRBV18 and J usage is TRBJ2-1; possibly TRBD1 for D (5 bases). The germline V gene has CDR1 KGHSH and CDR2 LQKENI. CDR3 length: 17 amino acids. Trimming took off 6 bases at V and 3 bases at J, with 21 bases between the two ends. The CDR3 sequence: CASSPQGFLGGYNEQFF. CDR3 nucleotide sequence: TGTGCCAGCTCCCCCCAGGGTTTCCTCGGTGGCTACAATGAGCAGTTCTTC.

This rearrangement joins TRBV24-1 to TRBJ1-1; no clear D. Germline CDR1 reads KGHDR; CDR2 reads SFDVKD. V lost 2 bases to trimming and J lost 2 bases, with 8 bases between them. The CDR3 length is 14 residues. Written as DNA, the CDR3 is TGTGCCACCAGTGATTCCGCCACCAACACTGAAGCTTTCTTT. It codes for CATSDSATNTEAFF.

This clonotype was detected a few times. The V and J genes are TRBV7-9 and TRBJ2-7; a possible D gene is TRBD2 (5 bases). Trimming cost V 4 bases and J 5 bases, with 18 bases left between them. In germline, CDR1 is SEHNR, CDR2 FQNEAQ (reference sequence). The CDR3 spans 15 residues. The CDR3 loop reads CASSYGNTALHEQYF. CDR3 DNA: TGTGCCAGCAGCTACGGGAATACGGCCCTACACGAGCAGTACTTC.

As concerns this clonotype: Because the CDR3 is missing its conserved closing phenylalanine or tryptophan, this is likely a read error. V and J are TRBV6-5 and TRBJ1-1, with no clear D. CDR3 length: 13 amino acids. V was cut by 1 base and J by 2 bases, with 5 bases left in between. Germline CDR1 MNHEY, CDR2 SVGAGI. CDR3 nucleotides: TGTGCCAGCAGTTACTTGCGAAACACTGAAGCTTTCTAT. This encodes CASSYLRNTEAFY.

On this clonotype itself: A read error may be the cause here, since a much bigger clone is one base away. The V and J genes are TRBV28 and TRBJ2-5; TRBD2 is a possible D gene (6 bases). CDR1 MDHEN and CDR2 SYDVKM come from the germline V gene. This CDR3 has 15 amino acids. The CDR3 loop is CASSSRASVQGTQYF. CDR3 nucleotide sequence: TGTGCCAGCAGTTCCCGAGCTAGCGTCCAAGGGACCCAGTACTTC.

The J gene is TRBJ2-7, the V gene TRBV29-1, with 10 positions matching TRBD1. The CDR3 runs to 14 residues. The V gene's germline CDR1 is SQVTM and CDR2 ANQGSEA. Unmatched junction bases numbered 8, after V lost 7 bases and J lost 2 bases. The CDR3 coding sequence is TGCAGCGCCCTGGTGGGACAGGGGACCTACGAGCAGTACTTC. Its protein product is CSALVGQGTYEQYF.

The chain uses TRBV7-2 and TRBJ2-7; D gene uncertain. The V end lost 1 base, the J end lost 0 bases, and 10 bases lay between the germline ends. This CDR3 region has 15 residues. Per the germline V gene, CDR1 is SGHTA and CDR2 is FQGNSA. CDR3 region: CASSLGDSLSYEQYF. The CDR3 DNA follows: TGTGCCAGCAGCTTAGGAGACTCCCTCTCCTACGAGCAGTACTTC.